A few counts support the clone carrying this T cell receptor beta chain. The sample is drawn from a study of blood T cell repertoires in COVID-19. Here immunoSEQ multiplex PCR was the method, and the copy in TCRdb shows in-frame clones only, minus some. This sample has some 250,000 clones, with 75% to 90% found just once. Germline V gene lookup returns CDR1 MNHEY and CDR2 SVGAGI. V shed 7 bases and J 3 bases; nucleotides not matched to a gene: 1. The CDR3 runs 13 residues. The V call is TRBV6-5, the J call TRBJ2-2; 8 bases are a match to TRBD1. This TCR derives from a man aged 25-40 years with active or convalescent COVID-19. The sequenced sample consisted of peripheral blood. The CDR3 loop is CASKTGDTGELFF. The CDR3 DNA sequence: TGTGCCAGCAAGACAGGGGACACCGGGGAGCTGTTTTTT.